This paragraph reports one T cell receptor (beta chain). Its specificity is not known. The CDR3 is made up of 16 amino acids. Germline CDR1 reads SGHAT; CDR2 reads FQNNGV. The V end lost 1 base, the J end lost 4 bases, and 16 bases lay between the germline ends. Assay: immunoSEQ multiplex PCR; the TCRdb copy retains only in-frame clones and omits some. Found here are 150,000 to 200,000 clones, more than 80% of them singletons; the top ten hold roughly 6%. The data stem from a study of T cell responses to AZD1222 COVID-19 vaccine. General observations from the study: At baseline, seropositivity was found in only 5 to 7 AZD1222 recipients. Clonal diversity may have been underestimated, and the donors were mostly white British, with more females than males.

This sequence originates from an adult in good health. Sample: peripheral blood, taken on day 0 of AZD1222 vaccination. This rearrangement joins TRBV11-2 to TRBJ1-2; D may be TRBD1 (6 bases). The CDR3: CASSLAGRRGGYGYTF. CDR3 nucleotide sequence: TGTGCCAGCAGCTTAGCCGGGCGCAGGGGAGGCTATGGCTACACCTTC.